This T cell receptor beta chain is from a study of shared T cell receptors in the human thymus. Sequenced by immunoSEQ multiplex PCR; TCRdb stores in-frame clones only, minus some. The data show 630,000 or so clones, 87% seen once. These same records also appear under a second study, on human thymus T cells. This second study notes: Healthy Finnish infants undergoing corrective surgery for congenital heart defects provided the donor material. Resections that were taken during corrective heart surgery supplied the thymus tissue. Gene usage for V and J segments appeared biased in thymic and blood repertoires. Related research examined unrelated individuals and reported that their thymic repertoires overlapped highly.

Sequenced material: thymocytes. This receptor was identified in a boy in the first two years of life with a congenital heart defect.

The CDR3 sequence is CASSLQGAVAFF. Written as DNA, the CDR3 is TGTGCCAGCAGCTTACAGGGGGCTGTAGCTTTCTTT. The gene calls are TRBV5-6 and TRBJ1-1; 9 bases line up with TRBD1. Trimming at V came to 2 bases and at J to 10 bases, leaving 3 bases not matched to a gene. The CDR3 consists of 12 residues. Germline loops: CDR1 SGHDT, CDR2 YYEEEE.